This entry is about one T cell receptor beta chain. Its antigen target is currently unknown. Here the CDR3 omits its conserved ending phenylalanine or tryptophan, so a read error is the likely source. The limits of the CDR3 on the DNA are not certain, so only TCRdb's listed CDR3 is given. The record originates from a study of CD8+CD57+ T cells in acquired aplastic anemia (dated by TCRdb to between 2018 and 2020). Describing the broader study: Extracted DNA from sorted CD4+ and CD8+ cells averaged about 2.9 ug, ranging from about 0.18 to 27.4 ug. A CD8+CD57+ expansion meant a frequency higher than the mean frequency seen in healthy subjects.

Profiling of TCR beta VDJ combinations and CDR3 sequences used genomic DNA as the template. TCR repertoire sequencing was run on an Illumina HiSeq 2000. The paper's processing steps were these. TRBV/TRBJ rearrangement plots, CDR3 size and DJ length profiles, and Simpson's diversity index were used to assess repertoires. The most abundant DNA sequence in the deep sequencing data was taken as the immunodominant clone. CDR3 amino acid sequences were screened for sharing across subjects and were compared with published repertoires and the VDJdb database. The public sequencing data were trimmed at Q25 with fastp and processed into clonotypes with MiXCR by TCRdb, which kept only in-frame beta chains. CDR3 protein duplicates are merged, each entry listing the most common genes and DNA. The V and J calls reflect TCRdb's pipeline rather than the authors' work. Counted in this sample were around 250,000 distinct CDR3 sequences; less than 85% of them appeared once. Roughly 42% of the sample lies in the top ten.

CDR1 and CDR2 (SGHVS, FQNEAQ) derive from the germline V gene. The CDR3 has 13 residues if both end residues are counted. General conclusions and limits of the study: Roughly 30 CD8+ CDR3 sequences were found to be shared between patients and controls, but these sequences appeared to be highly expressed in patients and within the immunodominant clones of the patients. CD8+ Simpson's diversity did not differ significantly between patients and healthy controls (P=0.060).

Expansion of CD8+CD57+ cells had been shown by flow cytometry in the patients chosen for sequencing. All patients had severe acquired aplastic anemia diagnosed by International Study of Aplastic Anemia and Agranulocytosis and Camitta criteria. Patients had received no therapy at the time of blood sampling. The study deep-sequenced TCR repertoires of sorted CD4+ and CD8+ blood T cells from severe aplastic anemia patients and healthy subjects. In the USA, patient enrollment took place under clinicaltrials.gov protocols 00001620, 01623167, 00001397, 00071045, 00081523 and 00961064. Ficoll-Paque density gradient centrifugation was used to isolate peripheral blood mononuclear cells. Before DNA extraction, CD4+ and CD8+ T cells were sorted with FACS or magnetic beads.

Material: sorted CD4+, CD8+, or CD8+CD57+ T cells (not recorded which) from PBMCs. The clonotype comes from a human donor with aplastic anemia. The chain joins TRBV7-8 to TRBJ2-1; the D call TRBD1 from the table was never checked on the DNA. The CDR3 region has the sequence CASSVAGIPETQY.